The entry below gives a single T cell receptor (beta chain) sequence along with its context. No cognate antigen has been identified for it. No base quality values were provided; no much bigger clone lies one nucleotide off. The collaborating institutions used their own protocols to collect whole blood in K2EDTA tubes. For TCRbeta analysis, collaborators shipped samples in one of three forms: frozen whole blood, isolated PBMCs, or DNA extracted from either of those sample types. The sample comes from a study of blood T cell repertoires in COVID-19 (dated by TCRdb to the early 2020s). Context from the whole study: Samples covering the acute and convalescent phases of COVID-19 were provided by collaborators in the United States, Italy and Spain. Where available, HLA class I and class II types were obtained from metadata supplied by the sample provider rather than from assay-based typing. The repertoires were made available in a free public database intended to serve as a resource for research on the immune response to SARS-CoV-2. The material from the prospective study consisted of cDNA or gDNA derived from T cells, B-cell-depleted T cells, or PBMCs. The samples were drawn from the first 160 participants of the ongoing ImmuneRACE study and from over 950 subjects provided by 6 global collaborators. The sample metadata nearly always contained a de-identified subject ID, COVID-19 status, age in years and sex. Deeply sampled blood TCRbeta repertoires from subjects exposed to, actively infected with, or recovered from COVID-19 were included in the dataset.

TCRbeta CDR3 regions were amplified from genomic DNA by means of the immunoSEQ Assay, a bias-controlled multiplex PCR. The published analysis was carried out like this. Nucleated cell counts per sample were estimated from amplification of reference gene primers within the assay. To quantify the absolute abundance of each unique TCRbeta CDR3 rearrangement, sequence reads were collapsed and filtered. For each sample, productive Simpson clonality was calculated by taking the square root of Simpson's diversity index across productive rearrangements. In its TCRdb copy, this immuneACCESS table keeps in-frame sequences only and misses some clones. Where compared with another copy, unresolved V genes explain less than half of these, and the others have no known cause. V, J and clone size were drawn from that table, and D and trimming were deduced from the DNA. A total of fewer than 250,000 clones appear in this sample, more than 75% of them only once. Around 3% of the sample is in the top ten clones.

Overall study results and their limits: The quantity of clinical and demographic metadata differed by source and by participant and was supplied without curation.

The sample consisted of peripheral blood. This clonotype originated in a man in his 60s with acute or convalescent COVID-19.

The base sequence is TGTGCCAGCAGCCCCCGGGCCCTAGGAGGCTCTGGGGCCAACGTCCTGACTTTC. It encodes CASSPRALGGSGANVLTF. The sequence links TRBV9 to TRBJ2-6; the D region possibly corresponds to TRBD2 (5 bases align). V and J are truncated by 4 bases and 0 bases respectively, leaving an intervening sequence of 17 bases. Based on the germline V gene, the CDR1 and CDR2 sequences are SGDLS and YYNGEE. Reading from cysteine to phenylalanine, the CDR3 counts 18 amino acids. Only the CDR3 DNA is retained, 54 bases long and in frame from the first base.